This is a list of T cell receptor beta chains from one sample in a study of blood T cell repertoires in COVID-19. Using immunoSEQ multiplex PCR, the repertoire was profiled, and TCRdb retains in-frame clones only, with some absent. The sample has 140,000 to 150,000 clones; over 70% are singletons. The material sequenced was peripheral blood. Every receptor here comes from a woman aged 55 to 70 with acute or convalescent COVID-19. Both conserved end residues are part of each CDR3. Each record gives: D gene, clone size, J gene, V gene, CDR3 protein, CDR3 DNA. D genes are given only for firm matches. Where a row states a size, it is once, few, many or the class of an expanded clone; other rows omit it.

TRBD1,.,TRBJ1-2,TRBV29-1,CSVDLSGQLYGYTF,TGCAGCGTTGACCTTTCGGGACAGCTTTATGGCTACACCTTC
.,.,TRBJ2-5,TRBV11-2,CASSFRQETQYF,TGTGCCAGCAGCTTCCGGCAAGAGACCCAGTACTTC
TRBD1,few,TRBJ2-7,TRBV6-5,CASRTRDSFSYEQYF,TGTGCCAGCAGAACCCGGGACAGCTTCTCCTACGAGCAGTACTTC
TRBD1,.,TRBJ2-1,TRBV28,CASSSGQGARNEQFF,TGTGCCAGCAGTTCGGGACAGGGGGCCAGGAATGAGCAGTTCTTC
TRBD1,.,TRBJ2-4,TRBV30,CAWSVGRGQIQYF,TGTGCCTGGAGTGTCGGCAGGGGGCAAATTCAGTACTTC
TRBD2,.,TRBJ2-2,TRBV6-5,CASRGGTGELFF,TGTGCCAGCCGCGGGGGCACCGGGGAGCTGTTTTTT
TRBD1,.,TRBJ2-7,TRBV7-9,CASSPTQGARIYEQYF,TGTGCCAGCAGCCCCACACAGGGGGCGCGTATATACGAGCAGTACTTC
.,.,TRBJ2-7,TRBV28,CASSLLRGRSYEQYF,TGTGCCAGCAGTTTATTACGGGGGAGGTCCTACGAGCAGTACTTC
.,.,TRBJ1-5,TRBV19,CASSPDTPGVGNQPQHF,TGTGCCAGTAGTCCCGACACCCCAGGGGTCGGCAATCAGCCCCAGCATTTT
.,.,TRBJ2-2,TRBV11-2,CASSHMGHTNTGELFF,TGTGCCAGCAGCCACATGGGGCATACGAACACCGGGGAGCTGTTTTTT
TRBD1,.,TRBJ2-7,TRBV27,CASSLGQGTLYF,TGTGCCAGCAGTTTGGGACAGGGTACCCTCTACTTC
.,.,TRBJ1-5,TRBV6-6,CASSYSSSWGGQPQHF,TGTGCCAGCAGTTACTCTTCATCATGGGGCGGTCAGCCCCAGCATTTT
TRBD2,.,TRBJ2-1,TRBV24-1,CATSPGTSGKNEQFF,TGTGCCACCAGCCCCGGGACTAGCGGGAAAAATGAGCAGTTCTTC
.,.,TRBJ2-3,TRBV7-2,CASSLLDTQYF,TGTGCCAGCAGCTTACTTGATACGCAGTATTTT
.,.,TRBJ1-2,TRBV29-1,CSVDTGYGYTF,TGCAGCGTTGATACAGGGTATGGCTACACCTTC
.,.,TRBJ1-5,TRBV27,CASSPTVAGQPQHF,TGTGCCAGCAGTCCGACAGTGGCGGGGCAGCCCCAGCATTTT
TRBD1,few,TRBJ2-7,TRBV6-6,CASSYSTRGYEQYF,TGTGCCAGCAGTTACTCGACCAGGGGGTACGAGCAGTACTTC
.,.,TRBJ1-1,TRBV29-1,CSVVGGRGNTEAFF,TGCAGCGTTGTGGGTGGGAGGGGGAACACTGAAGCTTTCTTT
TRBD2,.,TRBJ2-1,TRBV2,CASSDSGSLRNEQFF,TGTGCCAGCAGTGATAGCGGGAGTCTCCGCAATGAGCAGTTCTTC
.,.,TRBJ1-6,TRBV5-5,CASSLSGLDFNSPLHF,TGTGCCAGCAGCCTCTCCGGCCTTGACTTTAATTCACCCCTCCACTTT
TRBD2,.,TRBJ2-7,TRBV11-1,CASSPRLSGRAYEQYF,TGTGCCAGCAGCCCTCGCCTGAGCGGGAGGGCCTACGAGCAGTACTTC
TRBD1,.,TRBJ1-6,TRBV6-5,CASKKSRDRESPLHF,TGTGCCAGCAAGAAGTCCCGGGACAGGGAATCACCCCTCCACTTT
TRBD1,.,TRBJ2-7,TRBV7-8,CASSRTGIHEQYF,TGTGCCAGCAGCCGGACAGGGATCCACGAGCAGTACTTC
TRBD2,.,TRBJ2-7,TRBV11-2,CASSFGTSGPYEQYF,TGTGCCAGCAGCTTCGGGACTAGCGGTCCCTACGAGCAGTACTTC
TRBD2,.,TRBJ2-3,TRBV7-9,CASSSPQVAGLDTQYF,TGTGCCAGCAGCTCCCCCCAGGTAGCGGGACTAGATACGCAGTATTTT
.,.,TRBJ1-5,TRBV24-1,CATSAGGNQPQHF,TGTGCCACCAGTGCGGGGGGCAATCAGCCCCAGCATTTT
TRBD2,.,TRBJ2-2,TRBV10-1,CASQRDPNTGELFF,TGCGCCAGCCAGCGGGACCCGAACACCGGGGAGCTGTTTTTT
TRBD2,once,TRBJ2-2,TRBV2,CASIREIPGLGIGELFF,TGTGCCAGCATACGGGAGATACCGGGACTAGGAATCGGGGAGCTGTTTTTT
TRBD2,few,TRBJ2-1,TRBV27,CASSLFAGAYNEQFF,TGTGCCAGCAGTTTATTCGCGGGAGCCTACAATGAGCAGTTCTTC
.,.,TRBJ1-1,TRBV19,CASSITGEAFF,TGTGCCAGTAGTATCACCGGTGAAGCTTTCTTT
TRBD1,.,TRBJ2-7,TRBV28,CASSLRTGKRYEQYF,TGTGCCAGCAGTTTAAGGACAGGGAAAAGATACGAGCAGTACTTC
TRBD1,.,TRBJ2-7,TRBV9,CASSLGTGPYEQYF,TGTGCCAGCAGCCTCGGGACAGGCCCCTACGAGCAGTACTTC
TRBD1,.,TRBJ2-7,TRBV18,CASSGTGRSYEQYF,TGTGCCAGCTCCGGGACAGGTAGATCCTACGAGCAGTACTTC
.,.,TRBJ2-1,TRBV28,CASSLALVADFRDEQFF,TGTGCCAGCAGTTTAGCTTTAGTAGCGGACTTTAGGGATGAGCAGTTCTTC
TRBD1,.,TRBJ2-5,TRBV10-3,CAIGQGYLETQYF,TGTGCCATCGGACAGGGGTATTTGGAGACCCAGTACTTC
.,.,TRBJ1-1,TRBV19,CASSIDWRGNTEAFF,TGTGCCAGTAGTATCGACTGGAGGGGAAACACTGAAGCTTTCTTT
.,.,TRBJ1-3,TRBV30,CAWSPGVLSSGNTIYF,TGTGCCTGGAGCCCCGGGGTCCTTTCCTCTGGAAACACCATATATTTT